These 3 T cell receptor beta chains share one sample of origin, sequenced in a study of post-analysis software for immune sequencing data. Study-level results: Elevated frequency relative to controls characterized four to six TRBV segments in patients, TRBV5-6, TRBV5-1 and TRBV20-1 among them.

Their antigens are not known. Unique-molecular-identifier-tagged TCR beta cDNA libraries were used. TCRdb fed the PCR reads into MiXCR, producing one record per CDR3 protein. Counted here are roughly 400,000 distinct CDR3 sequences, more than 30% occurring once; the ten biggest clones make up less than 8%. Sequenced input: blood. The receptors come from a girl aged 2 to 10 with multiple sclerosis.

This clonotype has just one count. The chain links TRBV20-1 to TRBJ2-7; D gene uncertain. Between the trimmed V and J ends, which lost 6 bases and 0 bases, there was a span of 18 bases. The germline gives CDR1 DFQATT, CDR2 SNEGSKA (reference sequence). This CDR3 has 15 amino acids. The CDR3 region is CSASPTSDSSYEQYF. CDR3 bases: TGCAGTGCCAGCCCTACGAGTGATAGCTCCTACGAGCAGTACTTC.

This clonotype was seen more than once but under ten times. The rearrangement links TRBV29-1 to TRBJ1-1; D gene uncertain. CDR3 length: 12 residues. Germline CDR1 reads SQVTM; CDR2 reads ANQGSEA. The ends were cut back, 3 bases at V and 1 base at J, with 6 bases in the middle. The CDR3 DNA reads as TGCAGCGTTGAGCCAGGGAACACTGAAGCTTTCTTT. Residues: CSVEPGNTEAFF.

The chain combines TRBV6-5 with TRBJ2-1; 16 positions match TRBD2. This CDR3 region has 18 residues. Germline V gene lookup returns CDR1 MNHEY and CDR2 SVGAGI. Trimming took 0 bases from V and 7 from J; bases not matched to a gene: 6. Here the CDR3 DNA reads TGTGCCAGCAGTTACTCCCTCGGGACTAGCGGGAGGGCGAATGAGCAGTTCTTC. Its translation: CASSYSLGTSGRANEQFF.